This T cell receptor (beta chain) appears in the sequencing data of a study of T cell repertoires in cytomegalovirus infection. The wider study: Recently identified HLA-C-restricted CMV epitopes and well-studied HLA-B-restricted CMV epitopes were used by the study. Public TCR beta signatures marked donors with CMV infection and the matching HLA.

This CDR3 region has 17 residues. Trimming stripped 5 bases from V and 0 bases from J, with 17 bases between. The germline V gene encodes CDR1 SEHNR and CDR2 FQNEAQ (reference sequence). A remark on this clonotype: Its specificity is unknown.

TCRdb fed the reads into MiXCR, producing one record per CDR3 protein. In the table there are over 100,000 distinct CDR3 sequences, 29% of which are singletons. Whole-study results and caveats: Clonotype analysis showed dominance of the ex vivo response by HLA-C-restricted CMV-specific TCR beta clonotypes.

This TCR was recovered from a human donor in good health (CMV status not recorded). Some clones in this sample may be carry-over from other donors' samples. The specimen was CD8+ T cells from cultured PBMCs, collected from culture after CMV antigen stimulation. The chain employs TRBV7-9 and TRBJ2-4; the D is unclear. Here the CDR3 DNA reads TGTGCCAGCAGCCCTGGTGTTGAGTCGATAGCCAAAAACATTCAGTACTTC. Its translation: CASSPGVESIAKNIQYF.